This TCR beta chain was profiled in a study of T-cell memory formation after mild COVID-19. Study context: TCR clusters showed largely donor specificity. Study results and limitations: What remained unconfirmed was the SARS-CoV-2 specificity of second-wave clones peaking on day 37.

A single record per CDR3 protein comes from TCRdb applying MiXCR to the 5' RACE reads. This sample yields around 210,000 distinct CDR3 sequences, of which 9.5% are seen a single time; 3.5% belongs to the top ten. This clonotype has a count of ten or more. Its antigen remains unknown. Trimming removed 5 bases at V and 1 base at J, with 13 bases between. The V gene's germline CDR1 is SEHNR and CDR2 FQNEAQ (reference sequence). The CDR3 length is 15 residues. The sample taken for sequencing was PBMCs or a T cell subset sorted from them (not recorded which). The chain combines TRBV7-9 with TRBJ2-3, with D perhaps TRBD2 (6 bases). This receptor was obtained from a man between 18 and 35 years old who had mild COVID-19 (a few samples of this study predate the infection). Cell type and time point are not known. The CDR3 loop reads CASSPSGLRTDTQYF. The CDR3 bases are TGTGCCAGCAGCCCAAGCGGGTTGCGCACAGATACGCAGTATTTT. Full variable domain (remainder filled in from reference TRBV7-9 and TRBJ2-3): DTGVSQNPRHKITKRGQNVTFRCDPISEHNRLYWYRQTLGQGPEFLTYFQNEAQLEKSRLLSDRFSAERPKGSFSTLEIQRTEQGDSAMYLCASSPSGLRTDTQYFGPGTRLTVL.